The 17 T cell receptor beta chains reported below all come from one sample, sequenced in a study of blood T cell repertoires in COVID-19. Method: immunoSEQ multiplex PCR; TCRdb's copy keeps in-frame clones and lacks some. The sample contains 250,000 or so clones, about 90% of which appear only once. Sequencing used PBMCs or T cells enriched from blood (not recorded which). The receptors shown here come from a woman in her forties who had been exposed to COVID-19.

The V gene is TRBV28, the J gene TRBJ1-5; TRBD1 aligns across 7 bases. Germline V gene data show CDR1 as MDHEN and CDR2 as SYDVKM. The ends lost 4 bases at V and 1 base at J; junction bases unmatched: 16. This CDR3 region has 19 residues. CDR3 bases: TGTGCCAGCAGTTCCTTGACAGGGAATGCGCGGAGGAGCAATCAGCCCCAGCATTTT. It codes for CASSSLTGNARRSNQPQHF.

A single count supports this clone. The chain is built from TRBV18 and TRBJ2-7; perhaps TRBD2 as D (6 bases). The CDR3 length is 15 residues. Germline CDR1 reads KGHSH; CDR2 reads LQKENI. Trimming removed 2 bases at V and 5 bases at J, with 16 bases between. CDR3 sequence reads: CASSPSIGGGHEQYV. As DNA, the CDR3 is TGTGCCAGCTCACCAAGTATCGGGGGAGGTCACGAGCAGTACGTC.

The rearrangement uses TRBV29-1 and TRBJ1-5; D remains unclear. CDR1 and CDR2 from the germline V gene are SQVTM and ANQGSEA. This CDR3 is 12 amino acids long. V was trimmed by 6 bases and J by 7 bases, leaving 13 bases between them. CDR3 in amino acids: CSVGYHGQPQHF. CDR3 DNA: TGCAGCGTAGGATATCACGGGCAGCCCCAGCATTTT.

The chain links TRBV4-3 to TRBJ1-3; the D gene is possibly TRBD1 (5 bases). V was shortened by 4 bases and J by 2 bases, with 12 bases between the two germline ends. Germline CDR1 LGHNA, CDR2 YSLEER. This CDR3 region has 15 residues. The CDR3 is CASSRLGGTGNTIYF. CDR3 coding DNA: TGCGCCAGCAGCCGCCTCGGGGGGACTGGAAACACCATATATTTT.

V and J are TRBV5-6 and TRBJ1-2; unclear D gene. The CDR3 has 12 residues. The germline V gene has CDR1 SGHDT and CDR2 YYEEEE. V lost 5 bases to trimming and J lost 4 bases, with 9 bases between them. The CDR3 region is CASRTAVYGYTF. In DNA form, the CDR3 reads TGTGCCAGCAGGACTGCGGTCTATGGCTACACCTTC. The variable domain in full, completed from reference TRBV5-6 and TRBJ1-2, reads DAGVTQSPTHLIKTRGQQVTLRCSPKSGHDTVSWYQQALGQGPQFIFQYYEEEERQRGNFPDRFSGHQFPNYSSELNVNALLLGDSALYLCASRTAVYGYTFGSGTRLTVV.

This chain links TRBV18 with TRBJ1-6, with 7 bases aligning to TRBD1. Looked up from germline, CDR1 is KGHSH and CDR2 is LQKENI. Trimming cost V 3 bases and J 6 bases; bases outside gene matches: 2. The CDR3 covers 14 residues. CDR3 protein: CASSPDRTNSPLHF. The DNA of the CDR3 is TGTGCCAGCTCACCGGACAGGACTAATTCACCCCTCCACTTT.

In nucleotides, the CDR3 is TGTGCCAGCAGTTTATCGGGAGGGCCCATGGGCAATGAGCAGTTCTTC. Translation: CASSLSGGPMGNEQFF. The chain recombines TRBV27 with TRBJ2-1; 7 nucleotides match TRBD2. This CDR3 comprises 16 residues. The germline V gene encodes CDR1 MNHEY and CDR2 SMNVEV (reference sequence). After removal of 0 bases from V and 6 bases from J, the junction contained 8 bases not matched to a gene.

The J gene is TRBJ2-5, the V gene TRBV3-1 (or the pseudogene TRBV3-2); no clear D. The V gene lost 0 bases and the J gene lost 5 bases, with 7 bases spanning the gap. The germline gives CDR1 LGHDT, CDR2 YNNKEL (reference sequence). The CDR3 length is 13 residues. CDR3 sequence reads: CASSQDRFETQYF. For the CDR3, the DNA is TGTGCCAGCAGCCAAGACAGGTTCGAGACCCAGTACTTC.

The chain is built from TRBV29-1 and TRBJ2-1; D ambiguous. This CDR3 has 12 amino acids. Looked up from germline, CDR1 is SQVTM and CDR2 is ANQGSEA. V gave up 6 bases and J gave up 1 base, with 7 bases separating them. The CDR3 reads CSVTPSYNEQFF. The DNA of the CDR3 is TGCAGCGTAACACCTTCCTACAATGAGCAGTTCTTC.

The V call is TRBV28, the J call TRBJ2-5, with a possible D match to TRBD2 (5 bases). V was shortened by 6 bases and J by 2 bases, with 7 bases between the two germline ends. The V gene's germline CDR1 is MDHEN and CDR2 SYDVKM. This CDR3 spans 12 amino acids. CDR3 loop: CASRGSQETQYF. In nucleotides, the CDR3 is TGTGCCAGCAGGGGGAGTCAAGAGACCCAGTACTTC.

J is TRBJ2-5 and V is TRBV15, with 7 bases aligning to TRBD2. Germline V lookup: CDR1 LNHNV, CDR2 YYDKDF (reference sequence). J gave up 5 bases and V 0 bases, and 18 bases lay outside the gene matches. The length of the CDR3 is 19 residues. The DNA for the CDR3 is TGTGCCACCAGCAGAGATAAGGGAGGGGCAGGGATAGAGGAGGAGACCCAGTACTTC. This gives the protein CATSRDKGGAGIEEETQYF. Supplemented by reference TRBV15 and TRBJ2-5, the full variable domain reads DAMVIQNPRYQVTQFGKPVTLSCSQTLNHNVMYWYQQKSSQAPKLLFHYYDKDFNNEADTPDNFQSRRPNTSFCFLDIRSPGLGDTAMYLCATSRDKGGAGIEEETQYFGPGTRLLVL.

The chain employs TRBV7-2 and TRBJ1-2, with 8 bases aligning to TRBD1. Germline CDR1 is SGHTA and CDR2 is FQGNSA. This CDR3 has 14 residues. Trimming removed 4 bases from V and 6 bases from J; junction bases left unmatched: 7. The CDR3 loop reads CASSSRQGLNGYTF. The CDR3 DNA is TGTGCCAGCAGCTCCCGACAGGGGTTGAATGGCTACACCTTC.

This clone appeared a single time. The chain is built from TRBV7-3 and TRBJ2-3; D is perhaps TRBD2 (7 bases). Trimming removed 3 bases from V and 1 base from J, with 17 bases in between. Germline CDR1 and CDR2: SGHTA and FQGTGA. This CDR3 spans 17 amino acids. This chain's CDR3 is CASSFIGGREGTDTQYF. The CDR3 DNA reads as TGTGCCAGCAGCTTTATAGGGGGTCGGGAGGGCACAGATACGCAGTATTTT.

This clone was recorded only once. The chain combines TRBV3-1 (or the pseudogene TRBV3-2) with TRBJ2-4, with TRBD2 matching 7 bases. The CDR3 sequence is 14 residues long. Looked up from germline, CDR1 is LGHDT and CDR2 is YNNKEL (reference sequence). Unmatched junction bases numbered 2, after V lost 0 bases and J lost 6 bases. The CDR3 here is CASSQDWGGNIQYF. CDR3 sequence (DNA): TGTGCCAGCAGCCAAGATTGGGGGGGAAACATTCAGTACTTC.

The chain uses TRBV9 and TRBJ1-1; 10 nucleotides match TRBD1. This CDR3 has 14 residues. The junction had 1 base not matched to a gene; V was cut back by 2 bases and J by 3 bases. Per the germline V gene, CDR1 is SGDLS and CDR2 is YYNGEE. The CDR3 DNA reads as TGTGCCAGCAGCGTCGGGACAGGGGACACTGAAGCTTTCTTT. Protein product: CASSVGTGDTEAFF.

The rearrangement uses TRBV6-1 and TRBJ1-2, with a tentative D call TRBD1 (6 bases). The V gene lost 1 base and the J gene lost 3 bases, with 15 bases spanning the gap. The CDR3 consists of 16 residues. Germline values: CDR1 MNHNS, CDR2 SASEGT. The CDR3 nucleotides read TGTGCCAGCAGTGAAGATCCAGGACAGTCATACTATGGCTACACCTTC. Translated, it gives CASSEDPGQSYYGYTF.

This clone was found once. The rearrangement joins TRBV7-2 to TRBJ1-2; D not resolved. V shed 5 bases and J shed 0 bases, with 13 bases lying between them. Germline assignment: CDR1 SGHTA and CDR2 FQGNSA. This CDR3 has 15 amino acids. The chain's CDR3 is CASSLTAYSNYGYTF. CDR3 nucleotides: TGTGCCAGCAGCCTTACAGCTTATTCTAACTATGGCTACACCTTC.